This T cell receptor (beta chain) comes out of a study of control samples from healthy donors and cancer patients. TCRdb's copy holds only in-frame clones and misses some; the assay was immunoSEQ multiplex PCR. This table holds 160,000 or so clones, approximately 94% found once. Sample: PBMCs. This clonotype was obtained from a man aged 60 to 75 with colorectal cancer.

The CDR3 region has the DNA TGTGCCAGTAGTTGGGACGGAACGCTGCATCAGCCCCAGCATTTT. Its translation: CASSWDGTLHQPQHF. The rearrangement links TRBV19 to TRBJ1-5; weak D call: TRBD1 (5 bases). The V end lost 5 bases, the J end lost 5 bases, and 16 bases lay between the germline ends. CDR3 length equals 15 residues. The germline CDR1 and CDR2 sequences are LNHDA and SQIVND (reference sequence).